This T cell receptor (beta chain) was sequenced in a study of blood T cells in healthy people across ages. General study points: It was not possible, with unsorted PBMCs, to conclusively compare naive and antigen-experienced cells.

The CDR3 is 11 amino acids. V gave up 6 bases and J gave up 8 bases, with 8 bases separating them. Then a second PCR, running about 6 to 12 cycles, was carried out with a sample-barcoded 5' primer and a J-beta primer mix. TCRdb fed the 5' RACE reads into MiXCR, producing one record per CDR3 protein. The sample consists of more than 650,000 distinct CDR3 sequences, about 53% of them appearing once. This clonotype has only a few counts. Antigen unknown. This TCR came from a man older than 75 in good health. The chain links TRBV12-3 or TRBV12-4 to TRBJ2-1; no clear D gene. The sequenced material came from blood. CDR3 in DNA: TGTGCCAGCAGCCTCTCGTATGAGCAGTTCTTC. Protein product: CASSLSYEQFF.